The TCR beta chain under discussion was sequenced for a study of tumor and adjacent non-tumor tissue in lung cancer. Study overall: Each sample yielded 3.5 million to 4.5 million productive TCRbeta reads on average. Study-wide findings and caveats: Shorter survival was associated with higher TCR diversity in tumors. Normal lung showed higher cumulative top 100 clone frequency than tumor.

TCRbeta libraries were built with three rounds of nested PCR, modified from ARM-PCR. TCRdb redid the calling of the multiplex PCR reads with MiXCR, one entry per CDR3 protein. This sample yields around 39,000 distinct CDR3 sequences, of which around three fifths are seen a single time; 45% to 55% belongs to the top ten. RNA was extracted from bulk tissue without any cell sorting. Distant lung tissue was collected more than 3 cm away from the tumor edge. Trimming cost V 2 bases and J 1 base, with 8 bases left between them. This CDR3 spans 15 amino acids. Germline values: CDR1 SGHAT, CDR2 FQNNGV. To note about this clonotype: As yet, its antigen is unknown.

The rearrangement joins TRBV11-2 to TRBJ2-2, with D perhaps TRBD1 (6 bases). Material for sequencing was distant non-tumor lung tissue. The receptor was derived from a man between 50 and 59 years old with non-small cell lung cancer. The CDR3: CASSLLQGNTGELFF. CDR3 coding DNA: TGTGCCAGCAGCTTATTACAGGGGAACACCGGGGAGCTGTTTTTT.